This T cell receptor beta chain was retrieved from a study of OX40 agonist ivuxolimab in advanced cancers. About the research overall: From roughly 20 to 79 years was the age range, with a mean of 60 years, and 70% to 85% were male.

Germline CDR1 and CDR2: MNHNY and SVGAGI (reference sequence). The CDR3 spans 14 residues. V lost 5 bases to trimming and J lost 2 bases; unmatched junction nucleotides: 2. Clones were sequenced by immunoSEQ multiplex PCR, and TCRdb holds only the in-frame ones, with some missing. The sample holds some 86,000 clones; around 84% are singletons and the top ten take under 7.5%. The TCR originated in an adult with an advanced solid tumor such as melanoma, head and neck, liver or kidney cancer. The gene calls are TRBV6-6 and TRBJ1-2, with TRBD1 matching 10 bases. The sequencing used CD4+ or CD8+ T cells sorted from blood, collected in a trial of the OX40 agonist ivuxolimab. This chain's CDR3 is CASSGGQGNYGYTF. The CDR3, as DNA: TGTGCCAGCAGTGGGGGACAGGGGAACTATGGCTACACCTTC.